This TCR beta chain was recorded in a study of shared clonotypes between healthy human individuals. As for the study in general: Ranging from 18 to 49 in age, donors were two women and a few men. CD4 naive and CD4 memory each took three plates per donor, while CD8 naive took two and CD8 memory one.

This CDR3 region has 14 residues. Trimming shortened V by 1 base and J by 3 bases, and 8 bases separated the two germline ends. CDR1 and CDR2 from the germline V gene are SGHTS and YDEGEE. Libraries were prepared by immunoSEQ multiplex PCR; TCRdb keeps only in-frame clonotypes and omits some of them. The sample has under 1,100,000 clones; roughly 80% are singletons. The receptor comes from a young man in good health. The sample comprised memory CD4+ T cells sorted from blood. Subset indicated: CD45RA-negative fraction. The chain combines TRBV5-8 with TRBJ2-4, with D possibly TRBD2 on 5 matching bases. The CDR3 region is CASSLLTIKNIQYF. CDR3 in DNA: TGTGCCAGCAGCTTGTTGACTATCAAAAACATTCAGTACTTC.